This note documents a single T cell receptor beta chain sequence. Its antigen is still unknown. No qualities accompany the bases; no much larger clone lies one base away. A single peripheral blood draw of roughly 0.11 L on average was collected from each donor into heparinised tubes. Using a panel that included CD45RO, CCR7, CD25, CD127, CD95 and CD27, naive, central memory, regulatory and stem cell-like memory CD4+ T cells were sorted on a BD FACSAria II. All sorted populations exceeded 98% purity. PBMCs were isolated immediately by Lymphoprep density gradient centrifugation and stained directly without culture. Samples were stained and sorted in pairs, with one healthy donor and one patient per experiment, so that batch effects were minimized. The sample comes from a study of beta chain features in type 1 diabetes listed by TCRdb under 2018. With respect to the entire study: Mean age, gender distribution, total cell number and subset yield did not differ between patients and healthy donors. Across all samples, some 110,000,000 sorted cells were examined, and cell number per subset correlated strongly with RNA yield. The study compared the TCRB repertoires of sorted circulating CD4+ T cell subsets in recently diagnosed type 1 diabetes patients with those in matched healthy donors. Naive and central memory subsets were obtained from all 30 or so donors, but regulatory and stem cell-like memory subsets were isolated from only 8 patients and roughly 8 healthy donors. Beyond this particular receptor, the publication reports: Fewer insertions and more nucleotide deletions at VDJ recombination sites were observed in patients with type 1 diabetes, implying thymic rearrangement abnormalities. Naive, central memory and regulatory TCRB repertoires appeared to be more alike among patients than among healthy donors. A moderate but significant shortening of TCRB CDR3 length was observed in type 1 diabetes patients in all four CD4+ subsets. PCR may preferentially amplify shorter templates, but because patient and control samples were amplified and corrected together, any resulting skew would affect both groups equally. HLA sub-analyses involved small numbers of individuals, so any influence of HLA type on TCRB rearrangement remained unresolved. Sequencing cDNA rather than genomic DNA could over-represent highly expressing activated cells, although activation and CD3 levels did not differ between groups.

V is reduced by 1 base and J by 2 bases, leaving a spacing of 10 bases between them. CDR1 and CDR2, per the germline V gene, are MGHRA and YSYEKL. Its CDR3 holds 15 amino acids, cysteine through phenylalanine. Left in the record is the CDR3 DNA by itself, 45 bases read in frame from the first base. All of the isolated RNA was reverse transcribed with the High Capacity cDNA Reverse Transcription Kit, so expressed TCRB transcripts were sequenced. Deep immunoSEQ sequencing was performed on naive, central memory and regulatory T cell samples, with an average of roughly 3.5 million total reads per sample. After sorted cells were lysed in RLT buffer, RNA was extracted with DNase-treated RNeasy Micro or Mini kits, with the choice depending on cell number. To prevent cross-contamination, every cell subset was processed on its own, while patient and healthy donor samples were processed together. The immunoSEQ multiplex PCR was used to amplify TCRB sequences from cDNA, yielding 87-bp fragments that span the CDR3 region. Sequencing of the amplicons was performed on the Illumina HiSeq platform. Processing in the source paper ran as follows. Synthetic template baselines were used to correct PCR bias computationally, reads within Hamming distance 2 were collapsed together, and singletons that could not be merged were discarded. Reads were aligned to IMGT to assign V, D and J genes, CDR3 length, and insertions or deletions at six rearrangement sites. Clonotype counts were normalized to sorted cell number within each subset before computing true diversity and Gini coefficients with the tcR R package. The overlap coefficient, calculated on TCRB nucleotide sequences, was used to measure repertoire sharing. Out-of-frame TCRB sequences from naive cells were analyzed as a proxy for the pre-selection repertoire. TCRdb obtained this table from immuneACCESS and retained in-frame rearrangements with V and J assigned. These tables miss some clones; where compared with another copy, unresolved V genes account for less than half of the shortfall, and the remainder is unexplained. The V and J calls and clone size were taken over from that table, and D and trimming were inferred from the DNA. The sample table holds under 550,000 clones, of which over 9.5% were seen once. The ten largest clones represent approximately 0.045% of the sample.

The sample comprised naive CD4+ T cells from blood. The meaning of the sample's cell subset or site label: true naive CD4+ T cells. The rearrangement combines TRBV4-1 with TRBJ2-3; a tentative D match to TRBD1 spans 6 bases. The source of this sequence is a woman in her late teens or twenties in good health. The CDR3 here reads CASSQGAGATDTQYF. In nucleotide form, the sequence is TGCGCCAGCAGCCAAGGCGCAGGGGCCACAGATACGCAGTATTTT.